Below are 23 T cell receptor beta chains sequenced from a single sample in a study of blood T cell repertoires in COVID-19. Data came from immunoSEQ multiplex PCR; TCRdb stores just in-frame clones and leaves some out. Of fewer than 70,000 clones in the sample, about 81% are singletons; the top ten hold about 12%. Input material: peripheral blood. Receptors were obtained from a human donor in a cohort sampled during active COVID-19.

This chain uses TRBV5-4 with TRBJ2-3; 11 bases agree with TRBD1. Germline V gene sequence: CDR1 SGHNT, CDR2 YYREEE (reference sequence). Trimming removed 4 bases from V and 4 bases from J; junction bases left unmatched: 8. The CDR3 has 16 amino acids. CDR3 amino acids: CASSGWDRGAPDTQYF. CDR3 DNA sequence: TGTGCCAGCAGCGGTTGGGACAGGGGGGCCCCAGATACGCAGTATTTT. Using reference TRBV5-4 and TRBJ2-3 for the parts outside the CDR3, the full variable domain is ETGVTQSPTHLIKTRGQQVTLRCSSQSGHNTVSWYQQALGQGPQFIFQYYREEENGRGNFPPRFSGLQFPNYSSELNVNALELDDSALYLCASSGWDRGAPDTQYFGPGTRLTVL.

The gene calls are TRBV7-9 and TRBJ2-7, with 8 bases matching TRBD1. V lost 5 bases, J lost 3 bases, and 21 bases stayed unmatched. The V gene's germline CDR1 is SEHNR and CDR2 FQNEAQ (reference sequence). The CDR3 is 19 residues long. CDR3 amino acids: CASSGETGTGPQVGYEQYF. For the CDR3, the DNA is TGTGCCAGCAGCGGCGAAACCGGGACAGGCCCCCAAGTCGGCTACGAGCAGTACTTC.

This chain uses TRBV28 with TRBJ2-2; TRBD2 agrees at 9 bases. Losses at the gene ends were 7 bases for V and 3 bases for J; bases not matched to a gene: 6. The germline gives CDR1 MDHEN, CDR2 SYDVKM. The CDR3 contains 15 residues. The CDR3: CASNGGRADTGELFF. CDR3 coding DNA: TGTGCCAGCAATGGCGGGAGGGCCGACACCGGGGAGCTGTTTTTT. Full variable domain (outside the CDR3, taken from reference TRBV28 and TRBJ2-2): DVKVTQSSRYLVKRTGEKVFLECVQDMDHENMFWYRQDPGLGLRLIYFSYDVKMKEKGDIPEGYSVSREKKERFSLILESASTNQTSMYLCASNGGRADTGELFFGEGSRLTVL.

The V call is TRBV4-1, the J call TRBJ2-7; TRBD1 matches at 10 bases. This CDR3 spans 16 amino acids. V lost 3 bases and J lost 1; bases outside the gene matches: 6. Germline values: CDR1 MGHRA, CDR2 YSYEKL. The CDR3 is CASSHLPGQGSYEQYF. The CDR3 nucleotides are TGCGCCAGCAGCCATCTACCGGGACAGGGGTCCTACGAGCAGTACTTC.

This sequence joins TRBV15 and TRBJ1-6, with D possibly being TRBD1 (5 bases). Germline-derived CDR1 and CDR2 are LNHNV and YYDKDF (reference sequence). The V and J ends lost 8 bases and 9 bases respectively, with 17 bases between them. The CDR3 is 14 amino acids. In DNA form, the CDR3 reads TGTGCCACCTCCCCGCGACAGACTGGTTCACCCCTCCACTTT. Its protein product is CATSPRQTGSPLHF.

V and J are TRBV10-3 and TRBJ2-7; D is uncertain. CDR1 ENHRY and CDR2 SYGVKD come from the germline V gene. V was shortened by 6 bases and J by 1 base, with 19 bases between the two germline ends. This CDR3 region has 16 residues. The CDR3 spells CAISQTVDAVSYEQYF. DNA for the CDR3: TGTGCCATCAGCCAAACGGTAGACGCGGTGTCCTACGAGCAGTACTTC.

V usage is TRBV19 and J usage is TRBJ1-5, with TRBD1 as a possible D gene (5 bases). V was cut by 3 bases and J by 13 bases, with 10 bases left in between. Germline V lookup: CDR1 LNHDA, CDR2 SQIVND (reference sequence). This CDR3 has 11 residues. In nucleotides, the CDR3 is TGTGCCAGTAGTATTGGGGCCTTACAGCATTTT. This gives the protein CASSIGALQHF.

This chain links TRBV7-9 with TRBJ2-1, with 10 bases identical to TRBD2. V gave up 5 bases and J gave up 4 bases; unmatched junction bases: 8. Germline V gene sequence: CDR1 SEHNR, CDR2 FQNEAQ (reference sequence). The CDR3 consists of 16 residues. CDR3 bases: TGTGCCAGCAGCCCACGACTAGCGGGCAAATACAATGAGCAGTTCTTC. Translated: CASSPRLAGKYNEQFF.

V is TRBV11-2 and J is TRBJ2-5; 11 bases align to TRBD1. V was pared by 5 bases and J by 5 bases, with 7 bases of the junction left unmatched. The CDR3 extends over 15 amino acids. Per the germline V gene, CDR1 is SGHAT and CDR2 is FQNNGV. This CDR3 is CASSPWTGGAETQYF. CDR3 sequence (DNA): TGTGCCAGCAGCCCATGGACAGGGGGCGCGGAGACCCAGTACTTC.

The chain couples TRBV19 to TRBJ1-3, with TRBD1 matching over 8 bases. The CDR3 extends over 14 amino acids. Germline assignment: CDR1 LNHDA and CDR2 SQIVND (reference sequence). The V and J ends lost 6 bases and 4 bases, in that order; junction bases with no gene match: 5. The CDR3 reads CASRRQGSGNTIYF. In nucleotides, the CDR3 is TGTGCCAGTAGGAGACAGGGGTCAGGAAACACCATATATTTT. Complete variable domain (other parts from reference TRBV19 and TRBJ1-3): DGGITQSPKYLFRKEGQNVTLSCEQNLNHDAMYWYRQDPGQGLRLIYYSQIVNDFQKGDIAEGYSVSREKKESFPLTVTSAQKNPTAFYLCASRRQGSGNTIYFGEGSWLTVV.

This clone came up a few times. The J gene is TRBJ1-5, the V gene TRBV28; 7 positions agree with TRBD1. Germline V lookup: CDR1 MDHEN, CDR2 SYDVKM. The J segment lost 4 bases and the V segment lost 8 bases, leaving 5 bases of the junction unmatched. This CDR3 is 13 amino acids long. CDR3 in DNA: TGTGCCAGCCAGTACAGGGGAAATCAGCCCCAGCATTTT. It yields the protein CASQYRGNQPQHF.

The chain combines TRBV18 with TRBJ1-3; possible D gene TRBD1, 6 bases. V lost 2 bases to trimming and J lost 6 bases, with 14 bases between them. Germline-derived CDR1 and CDR2 are KGHSH and LQKENI. CDR3 size: 15 residues. The CDR3 DNA reads TGTGCCAGCTCACCAGGGACACCCGTCCAAAACACCATATATTTT. Translated, it gives CASSPGTPVQNTIYF. The whole variable domain, remainder taken from reference TRBV18 and TRBJ1-3, is NAGVMQNPRHLVRRRGQEARLRCSPMKGHSHVYWYRQLPEEGLKFMVYLQKENIIDESGMPKERFSAEFPKEGPSILRIQQVVRGDSAAYFCASSPGTPVQNTIYFGEGSWLTVV.

This chain links TRBV7-9 with TRBJ1-2; D gene uncertain. The CDR3 spans 14 residues. CDR1 is SEHNR and CDR2 is FQNEAQ in the germline V gene (reference sequence). Trimming removed 5 bases at V and 7 bases at J, with 17 bases between. The CDR3 DNA sequence: TGTGCCAGCAGCCCCCTGCGAGAAGTCGGTGGCTACACCTTC. This gives the protein CASSPLREVGGYTF. The complete variable domain, with remaining parts taken from reference TRBV7-9 and TRBJ1-2, reads DTGVSQNPRHKITKRGQNVTFRCDPISEHNRLYWYRQTLGQGPEFLTYFQNEAQLEKSRLLSDRFSAERPKGSFSTLEIQRTEQGDSAMYLCASSPLREVGGYTFGSGTRLTVV.

The chain uses TRBV5-1 and TRBJ2-5, with 16 bases fitting TRBD2. This CDR3 is built from 17 residues. V gave up 4 bases and J gave up 0 bases; unmatched junction bases: 3. Per germline, CDR1 SGHRS and CDR2 YFSETQ. The CDR3 DNA reads as TGCGCCAGCAGCCCGGGACTAGCGGGGGGGTACCAAGAGACCCAGTACTTC. It is translated as CASSPGLAGGYQETQYF.

V and J are TRBV13 and TRBJ2-1; 9 bases are a match to TRBD1. Per germline, CDR1 PRHDT and CDR2 FYEKMQ (reference sequence). This CDR3 is built from 15 residues. V was clipped by 1 base and J by 3 bases; unmatched bases: 1. CDR3: CASSLADRGYNEQFF. The CDR3 DNA is TGTGCCAGCAGCTTAGCGGACAGGGGCTACAATGAGCAGTTCTTC.

The chain links TRBV7-2 to TRBJ2-5; 12 positions match TRBD2. This CDR3 region has 14 residues. J gave up 3 bases and V 6 bases, and 2 bases lay outside the gene matches. Germline V gene sequence: CDR1 SGHTA, CDR2 FQGNSA. CDR3: CASRRTSGEETQYF. As DNA, the CDR3 is TGTGCCAGCAGGCGGACTAGCGGGGAAGAGACCCAGTACTTC.

The CDR3, as DNA: TGTGCCAGCAGCCAACGTCCCGGGACAGGGGGCGTAGCCTCTGGGGCCAACGTCCTGACTTTC. This gives the protein CASSQRPGTGGVASGANVLTF. The V and J genes are TRBV4-2 and TRBJ2-6; 12 positions match TRBD1. The CDR3 is 21 amino acids. Per germline, CDR1 LGHNA and CDR2 YNFKEQ. V lost 2 bases, J lost 0 bases, and 11 bases stayed unmatched.

This chain uses TRBV18 with TRBJ2-7; 10 positions agree with TRBD1. Germline trimming cut 1 base from V and 2 bases from J; bases unmatched to any gene: 2. Germline CDR1 is KGHSH and CDR2 is LQKENI. This CDR3 comprises 15 residues. The CDR3 DNA follows: TGTGCCAGCTCACCACAGGGACAGGGGCCCTACGAGCAGTACTTC. Amino acids: CASSPQGQGPYEQYF.

This clone was detected only once. V is TRBV29-1 and J is TRBJ2-2, with 9 bases fitting TRBD2. J was trimmed by 7 bases and V by 3 bases; bases with no gene match: 3. The CDR3 consists of 13 residues. Germline V gene data show CDR1 as SQVTM and CDR2 as ANQGSEA. CDR3 sequence reads: CSVEGLADGELFF. In DNA, the CDR3 is TGCAGCGTTGAGGGACTAGCAGACGGGGAGCTGTTTTTT.

This clone has a handful of counts. The chain couples TRBV4-1 to TRBJ1-5; 9 bases are a match to TRBD1. V shed 3 bases and J 7 bases; nucleotides not matched to a gene: 10. Germline CDR1 reads MGHRA; CDR2 reads YSYEKL. This CDR3 spans 16 amino acids. The CDR3 protein is CASSHGKQGAGQPQHF. As DNA, the CDR3 is TGCGCCAGCAGCCACGGCAAACAGGGGGCAGGGCAGCCCCAGCATTTT.

This clone was counted only a few times. V usage is TRBV6-2 or TRBV6-3 and J usage is TRBJ1-1, with D hard to call. This CDR3 comprises 16 residues. CDR1 is MNHEY, CDR2 SVGEGT, per germline. V lost 6 bases to trimming and J lost 4 bases, with 21 bases between them. CDR3 in amino acids: CASSLTDGGFGTEAFF. CDR3 sequence (DNA): TGTGCCAGCAGCCTAACCGACGGAGGGTTCGGCACTGAAGCTTTCTTT.

This chain joins TRBV5-1 and TRBJ1-5; 10 nucleotides agree with TRBD1. The CDR3 is 15 residues long. Germline V gives CDR1 SGHRS, CDR2 YFSETQ. The V and J ends lost 5 bases and 5 bases, in that order; junction bases with no gene match: 7. CDR3 DNA: TGCGCCAGCAGACAGGGACAGGGGCGTCATCAGCCCCAGCATTTT. This encodes CASRQGQGRHQPQHF.

The CDR3 DNA sequence: TGTGCCAGCACCCTGGGGACTGATACGCAGTATTTT. It is translated as CASTLGTDTQYF. This sequence joins TRBV7-2 and TRBJ2-3; TRBD2 is a possible D gene (6 bases). The CDR3 sequence is 12 residues long. Germline loops: CDR1 SGHTA, CDR2 FQGNSA. Trimming shortened V by 7 bases and J by 6 bases, and 11 bases separated the two germline ends.